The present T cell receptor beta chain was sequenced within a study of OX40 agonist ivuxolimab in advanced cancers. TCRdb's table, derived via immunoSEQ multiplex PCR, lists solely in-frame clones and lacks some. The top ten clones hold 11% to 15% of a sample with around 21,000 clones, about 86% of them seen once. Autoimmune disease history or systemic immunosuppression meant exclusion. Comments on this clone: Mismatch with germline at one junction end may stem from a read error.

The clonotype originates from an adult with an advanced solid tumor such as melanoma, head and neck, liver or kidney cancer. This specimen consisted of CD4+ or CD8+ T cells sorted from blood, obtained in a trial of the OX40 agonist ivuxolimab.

The CDR3 protein is CASSLGDRVLCFVRFF. Written as DNA, the CDR3 is TGTGCTAGCAGCTTAGGGGACAGGGTCCTTTGTTTTGTTCGGTTCTTC. The chain links TRBV7-7 to TRBJ2-1; 9 bases agree with TRBD1. Germline V gives CDR1 SSHAT, CDR2 FNYEAQ (reference sequence). CDR3 length: 16 residues.